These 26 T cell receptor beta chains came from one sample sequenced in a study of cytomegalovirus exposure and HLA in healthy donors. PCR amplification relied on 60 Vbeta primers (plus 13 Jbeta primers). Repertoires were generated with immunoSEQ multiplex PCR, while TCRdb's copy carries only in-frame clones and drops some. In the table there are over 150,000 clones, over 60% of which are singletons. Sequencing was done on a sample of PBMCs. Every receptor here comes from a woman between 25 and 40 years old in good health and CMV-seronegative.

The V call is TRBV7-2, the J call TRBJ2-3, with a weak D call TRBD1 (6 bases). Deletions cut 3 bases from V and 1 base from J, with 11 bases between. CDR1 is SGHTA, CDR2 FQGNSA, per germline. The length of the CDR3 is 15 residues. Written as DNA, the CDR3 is TGTGCCAGCAGCTTTCAGGGACAAGGCACAGATACGCAGTATTTT. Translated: CASSFQGQGTDTQYF.

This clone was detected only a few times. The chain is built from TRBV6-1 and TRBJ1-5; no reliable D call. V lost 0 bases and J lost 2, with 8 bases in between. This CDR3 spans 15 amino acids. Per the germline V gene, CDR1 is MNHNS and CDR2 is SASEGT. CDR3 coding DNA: TGTGCCAGCAGTGAAGCGCAAGGAGGCAATCAGCCCCAGCATTTT. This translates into CASSEAQGGNQPQHF.

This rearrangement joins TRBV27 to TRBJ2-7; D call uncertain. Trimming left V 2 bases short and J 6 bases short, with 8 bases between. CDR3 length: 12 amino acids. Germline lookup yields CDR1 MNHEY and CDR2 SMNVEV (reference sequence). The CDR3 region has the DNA TGTGCCAGCAGTTTAGATTCGGGCGAGCAGTACTTC. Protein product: CASSLDSGEQYF.

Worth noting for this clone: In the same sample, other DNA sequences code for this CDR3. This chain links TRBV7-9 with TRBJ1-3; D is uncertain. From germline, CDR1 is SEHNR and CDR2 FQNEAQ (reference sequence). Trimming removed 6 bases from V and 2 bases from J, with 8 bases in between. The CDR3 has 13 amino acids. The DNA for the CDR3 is TGTGCCAGCAGAGAGGGTGCTGGAAACACCATATATTTT. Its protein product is CASREGAGNTIYF.

The CDR3 DNA follows: TGTGCCAGCAGCCCCCCGCCCGGACTAGTCGGGGAGACCCAGTACTTC. Residues: CASSPPPGLVGETQYF. The rearrangement uses TRBV7-2 and TRBJ2-5, with 7 bases lining up with TRBD2. Germline V gene lookup returns CDR1 SGHTA and CDR2 FQGNSA. CDR3 length equals 16 residues. V dropped 5 bases and J dropped 5; count of bases not matched to a gene: 14.

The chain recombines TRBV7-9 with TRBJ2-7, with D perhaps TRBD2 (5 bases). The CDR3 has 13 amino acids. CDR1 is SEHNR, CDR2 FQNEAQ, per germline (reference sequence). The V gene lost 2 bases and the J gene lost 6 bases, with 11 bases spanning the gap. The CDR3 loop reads CASSLPGNGEQYF. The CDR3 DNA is TGTGCCAGCAGCTTACCGGGAAATGGCGAGCAGTACTTC.

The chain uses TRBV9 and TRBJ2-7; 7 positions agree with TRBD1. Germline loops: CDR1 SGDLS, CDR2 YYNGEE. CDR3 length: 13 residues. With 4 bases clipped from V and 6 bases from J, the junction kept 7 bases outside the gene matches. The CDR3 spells CASSTRQGREQYF. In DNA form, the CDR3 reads TGTGCCAGCAGCACCCGACAGGGACGCGAGCAGTACTTC. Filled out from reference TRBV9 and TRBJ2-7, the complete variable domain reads DSGVTQTPKHLITATGQRVTLRCSPRSGDLSVYWYQQSLDQGLQFLIQYYNGEERAKGNILERFSAQQFPDLHSELNLSSLELGDSALYFCASSTRQGREQYFGPGTRLTVT.

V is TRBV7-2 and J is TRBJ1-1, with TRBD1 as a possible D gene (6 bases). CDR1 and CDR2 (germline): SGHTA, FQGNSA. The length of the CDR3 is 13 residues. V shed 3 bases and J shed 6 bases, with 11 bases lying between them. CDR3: CASSFFQGSEAFF. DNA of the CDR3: TGTGCCAGCAGCTTTTTTCAGGGGTCTGAAGCTTTCTTT.

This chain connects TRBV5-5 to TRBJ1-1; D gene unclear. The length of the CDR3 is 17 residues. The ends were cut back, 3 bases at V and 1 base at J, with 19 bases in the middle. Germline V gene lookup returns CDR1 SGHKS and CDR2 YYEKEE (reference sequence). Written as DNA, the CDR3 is TGTGCCAGCAGCTCCCTACCCGACTTGACGGGGAACACTGAAGCTTTCTTT. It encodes CASSSLPDLTGNTEAFF. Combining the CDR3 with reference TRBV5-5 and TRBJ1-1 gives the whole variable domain DAGVTQSPTHLIKTRGQQVTLRCSPISGHKSVSWYQQVLGQGPQFIFQYYEKEERGRGNFPDRFSARQFPNYSSELNVNALLLGDSALYLCASSSLPDLTGNTEAFFGQGTRLTVV.

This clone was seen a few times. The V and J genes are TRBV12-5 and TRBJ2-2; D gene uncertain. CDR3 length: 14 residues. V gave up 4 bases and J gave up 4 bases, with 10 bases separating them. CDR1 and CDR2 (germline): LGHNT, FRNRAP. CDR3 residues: CASGSDLATGELFF. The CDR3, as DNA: TGTGCTAGTGGTTCCGATCTGGCCACCGGGGAGCTGTTTTTT.

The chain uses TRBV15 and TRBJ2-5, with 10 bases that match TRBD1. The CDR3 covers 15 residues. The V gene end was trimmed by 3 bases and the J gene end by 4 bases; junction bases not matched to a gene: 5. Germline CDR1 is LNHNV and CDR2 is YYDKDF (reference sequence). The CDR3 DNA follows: TGTGCCACCAGCAGGGATCGGACAGGGGGAGAGACCCAGTACTTC. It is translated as CATSRDRTGGETQYF. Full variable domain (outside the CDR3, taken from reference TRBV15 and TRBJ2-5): DAMVIQNPRYQVTQFGKPVTLSCSQTLNHNVMYWYQQKSSQAPKLLFHYYDKDFNNEADTPDNFQSRRPNTSFCFLDIRSPGLGDTAMYLCATSRDRTGGETQYFGPGTRLLVL.

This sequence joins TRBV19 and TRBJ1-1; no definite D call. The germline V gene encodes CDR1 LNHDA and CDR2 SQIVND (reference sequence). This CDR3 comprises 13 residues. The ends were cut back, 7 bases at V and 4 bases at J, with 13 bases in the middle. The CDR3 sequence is CASKSEGTTEAFF. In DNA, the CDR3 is TGTGCCAGTAAAAGCGAGGGAACCACTGAAGCTTTCTTT.

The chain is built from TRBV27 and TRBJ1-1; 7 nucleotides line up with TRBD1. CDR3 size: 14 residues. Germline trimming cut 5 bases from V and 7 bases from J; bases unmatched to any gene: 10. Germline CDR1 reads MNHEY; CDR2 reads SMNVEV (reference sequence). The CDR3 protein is CASSTTGLTSEAFF. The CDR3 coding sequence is TGTGCCAGCAGTACGACAGGGTTGACTAGTGAAGCTTTCTTT.

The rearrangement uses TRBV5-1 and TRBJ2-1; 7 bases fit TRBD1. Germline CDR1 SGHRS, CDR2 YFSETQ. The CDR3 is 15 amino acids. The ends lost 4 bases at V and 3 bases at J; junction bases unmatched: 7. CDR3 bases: TGCGCCAGCAGCCACAGGGGATCAGACTACAATGAGCAGTTCTTC. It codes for CASSHRGSDYNEQFF.

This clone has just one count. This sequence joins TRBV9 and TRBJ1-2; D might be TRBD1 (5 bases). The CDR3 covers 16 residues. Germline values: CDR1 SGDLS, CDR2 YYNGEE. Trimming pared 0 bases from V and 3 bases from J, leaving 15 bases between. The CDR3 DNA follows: TGTGCCAGCAGCGTAGATGGAGGGGTTCTGGACTATGGCTACACCTTC. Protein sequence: CASSVDGGVLDYGYTF.

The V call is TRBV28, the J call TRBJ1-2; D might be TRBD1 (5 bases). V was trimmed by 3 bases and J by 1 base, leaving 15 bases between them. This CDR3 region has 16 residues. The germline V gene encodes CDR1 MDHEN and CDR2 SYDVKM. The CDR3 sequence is CASSFGAGGINYGYTF. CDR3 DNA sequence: TGTGCCAGCAGTTTTGGGGCGGGGGGGATTAACTATGGCTACACCTTC.

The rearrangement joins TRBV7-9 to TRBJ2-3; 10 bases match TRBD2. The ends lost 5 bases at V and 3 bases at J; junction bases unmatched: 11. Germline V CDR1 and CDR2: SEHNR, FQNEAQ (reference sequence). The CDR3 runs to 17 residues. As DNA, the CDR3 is TGTGCCAGCAGCGCGAGAGCGGGAGGGCCGTCGACAGATACGCAGTATTTT. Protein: CASSARAGGPSTDTQYF.

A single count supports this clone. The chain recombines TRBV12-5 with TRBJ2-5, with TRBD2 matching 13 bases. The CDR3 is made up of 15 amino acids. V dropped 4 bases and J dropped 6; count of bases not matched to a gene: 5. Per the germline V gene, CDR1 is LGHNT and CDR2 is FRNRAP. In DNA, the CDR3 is TGTGCTAGTGGTTCGGGACTAGCGGGGAGGAAGACCCAGTACTTC. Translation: CASGSGLAGRKTQYF.

CDR3 nucleotide sequence: TGTGCCAGCTCACCAAAAGCGGCCGGGGGGGCTAATGAGCAGTTCTTC. Translated: CASSPKAAGGANEQFF. The chain has TRBV18 and TRBJ2-1; TRBD2 agrees at 8 bases. CDR1 KGHSH and CDR2 LQKENI come from the germline V gene. After removal of 2 bases from V and 7 bases from J, the junction contained 10 bases not matched to a gene. This CDR3 has 16 residues.

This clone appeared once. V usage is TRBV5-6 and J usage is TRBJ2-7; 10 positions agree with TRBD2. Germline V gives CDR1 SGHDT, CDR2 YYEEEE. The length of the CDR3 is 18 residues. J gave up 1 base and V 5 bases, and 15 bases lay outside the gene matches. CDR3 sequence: CASRQRLAGVQTSYEQYF. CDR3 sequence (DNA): TGTGCCAGCAGACAAAGGCTAGCGGGAGTCCAAACATCCTACGAGCAGTACTTC.

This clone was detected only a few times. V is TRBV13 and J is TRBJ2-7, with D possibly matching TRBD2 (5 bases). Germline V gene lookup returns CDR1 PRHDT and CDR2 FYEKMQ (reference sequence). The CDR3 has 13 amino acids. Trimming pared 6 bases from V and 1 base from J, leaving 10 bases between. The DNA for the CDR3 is TGTGCCAGCAGATTCCCGGGATCCTACGAGCAGTACTTC. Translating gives CASRFPGSYEQYF.

The CDR3 is CASSLANILNTEAFF. The CDR3 DNA reads TGTGCCAGCAGCTTGGCCAATATTCTGAACACTGAAGCTTTCTTT. V is TRBV7-9 and J is TRBJ1-1; D not certain. The length of the CDR3 is 15 residues. Germline loops: CDR1 SEHNR, CDR2 FQNEAQ (reference sequence). V lost 3 bases to trimming and J lost 0 bases, with 11 bases between them.

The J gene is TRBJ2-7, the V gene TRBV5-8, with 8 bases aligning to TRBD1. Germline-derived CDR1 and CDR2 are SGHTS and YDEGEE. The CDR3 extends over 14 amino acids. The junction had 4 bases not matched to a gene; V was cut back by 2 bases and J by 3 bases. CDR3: CASSLRDRSYEQYF. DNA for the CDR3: TGTGCCAGCAGCTTACGGGACAGGAGCTACGAGCAGTACTTC.

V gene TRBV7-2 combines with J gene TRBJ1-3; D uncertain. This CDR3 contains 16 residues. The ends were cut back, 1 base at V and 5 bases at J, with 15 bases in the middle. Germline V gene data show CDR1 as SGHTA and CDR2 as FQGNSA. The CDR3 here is CASSLVPLETRNTIYF. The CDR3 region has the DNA TGTGCCAGCAGCTTAGTCCCCTTAGAGACAAGAAACACCATATATTTT. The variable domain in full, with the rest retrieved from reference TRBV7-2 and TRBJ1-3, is GAGVSQSPSNKVTEKGKDVELRCDPISGHTALYWYRQSLGQGLEFLIYFQGNSAPDKSGLPSDRFSAERTGGSVSTLTIQRTQQEDSAVYLCASSLVPLETRNTIYFGEGSWLTVV.

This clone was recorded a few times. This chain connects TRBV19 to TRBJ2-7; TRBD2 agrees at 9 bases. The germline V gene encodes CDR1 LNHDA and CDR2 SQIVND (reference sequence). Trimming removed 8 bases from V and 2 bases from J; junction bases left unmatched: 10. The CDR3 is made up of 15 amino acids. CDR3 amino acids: CASGSFASGAYEQYF. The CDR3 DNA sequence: TGTGCCAGTGGCTCCTTCGCTAGCGGGGCCTACGAGCAGTACTTC.

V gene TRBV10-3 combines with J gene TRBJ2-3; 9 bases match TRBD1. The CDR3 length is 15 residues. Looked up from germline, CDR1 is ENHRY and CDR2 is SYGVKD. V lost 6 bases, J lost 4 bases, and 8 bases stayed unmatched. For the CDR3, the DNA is TGTGCCATCAGCCCCGGGACAGGGTTTTCAGATACGCAGTATTTT. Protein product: CAISPGTGFSDTQYF.